The clone carrying this T cell receptor (beta chain) showed up just a few times. This sample is part of a study of T cells in Graves' hyperthyroidism and ophthalmopathy. Overall study context: It was at initial diagnosis, before any treatment, that peripheral blood was collected.

Absence of ophthalmopathy progression within 18 months defined stable Graves' hyperthyroidism. The hyperthyroidism was newly diagnosed and had lasted under 2 months; the patients were aged 18 to 65. Germline CDR1 reads KGHSH; CDR2 reads LQKENI. With 1 base clipped from V and 1 base from J, the junction kept 3 bases outside the gene matches. This CDR3 contains 17 residues. Amplification of TCR beta CDR3 regions used RNA as the template. TCR CDR3 underwent first-round RT-PCR with the HTBI primer set. TCRdb used MiXCR to reprocess the multiplex PCR reads, holding one entry per CDR3 protein. The sample carries some 200,000 distinct CDR3 sequences, roughly a sixth recorded once.

The sequencing sample was made of blood. This TCR derives from a man in his forties or fifties with Graves' hyperthyroidism. J is TRBJ2-1 and V is TRBV18; 11 nucleotides line up with TRBD1. The CDR3 here is CASSPLGQGASYNEQFF. The CDR3 coding sequence is TGTGCCAGCTCACCACTAGGACAGGGGGCGTCCTACAATGAGCAGTTCTTC.